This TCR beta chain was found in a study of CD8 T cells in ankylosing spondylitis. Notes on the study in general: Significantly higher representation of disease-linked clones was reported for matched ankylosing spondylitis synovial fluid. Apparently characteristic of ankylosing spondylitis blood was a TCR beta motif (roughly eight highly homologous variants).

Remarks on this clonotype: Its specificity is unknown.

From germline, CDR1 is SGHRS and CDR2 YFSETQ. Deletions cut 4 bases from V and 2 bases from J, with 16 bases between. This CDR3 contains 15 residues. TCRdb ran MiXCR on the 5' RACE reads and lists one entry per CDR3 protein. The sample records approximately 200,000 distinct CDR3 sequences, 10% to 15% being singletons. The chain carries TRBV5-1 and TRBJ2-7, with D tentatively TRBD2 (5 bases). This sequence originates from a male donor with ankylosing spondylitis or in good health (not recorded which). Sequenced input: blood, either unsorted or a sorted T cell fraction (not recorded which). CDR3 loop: CASSVFAGATYEQYF. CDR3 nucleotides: TGCGCCAGCAGCGTCTTTGCGGGTGCAACCTACGAGCAGTACTTC.